The present entry profiles one T cell receptor beta chain with its context. Antigen: not known. Sequenced by immunoSEQ multiplex PCR; TCRdb stores in-frame clones only, minus some. The table includes under 55,000 clones, roughly 90% detected once. The data were obtained in a study of T cell clones after liver transplantation. Study in general: HCV positivity affected three of eight recipients; the rest lacked autoimmune or viral indications.

Trimming shortened V by 4 bases and J by 0 bases, and 14 bases separated the two germline ends. The germline gives CDR1 SQVTM, CDR2 ANQGSEA. The CDR3 extends over 15 amino acids. Study-wide points: Circulating graft-donor-reactive CD4 TCRbeta sequences fell significantly post-transplant in most of the 8 subjects.

This sequence originates from a human patient who received a liver transplant. Some T cells may have originated in the graft donor. The sequencing here drew on CD8+ T cells from blood, taken 12 months after liver transplant. The chain carries TRBV29-1 and TRBJ2-3, with D perhaps matching TRBD1 or TRBD2 (5 bases each). CDR3 in DNA: TGCAGCGTTGTAGTCAGGGACGGGAGCACAGATACGCAGTATTTT. Amino acids: CSVVVRDGSTDTQYF.